This T cell receptor (beta chain) was observed in a study of T cell responses to AZD1222 COVID-19 vaccine. Study results and limitations: Spike-wide coverage was observed for vaccine-associated CD4 TCRs, with dominant responses at 160-218 and 743-854.

Worth noting for this clone: Its specificity is unknown.

Recipients boosted at about 4 weeks or about 12 weeks are pooled. Germline assignment: CDR1 KGHSH and CDR2 LQKENI. This CDR3 has 14 residues. The V and J ends lost 0 bases and 7 bases respectively, with 10 bases between them. Produced via immunoSEQ multiplex PCR; TCRdb's table is partial and in-frame only. Altogether 90,000 to 110,000 clones are present, roughly 89% being singletons, with the ten largest covering 44%. The chain links TRBV18 to TRBJ1-5; no clear D. Here the sequenced sample was peripheral blood, taken 28 days after the second AZD1222 dose. The receptor was derived from an adult who received the AZD1222 COVID-19 vaccine. For the CDR3, the DNA is TGTGCCAGCTCACCACCTCCGGTGGGACAGCCCCAGCATTTT. Its translation is CASSPPPVGQPQHF.